This T cell receptor (beta chain) was retrieved from a study of T cells after yellow fever vaccination. TCR cDNA was made by 5'RACE template switching, adding a universal primer site and UMIs. TCRdb fed the 5' RACE reads into MiXCR, producing one record per CDR3 protein. The table includes hundreds of thousands of distinct CDR3 sequences, about 12% detected once. Germline assignment: CDR1 DFQATT and CDR2 SNEGSKA (reference sequence). V was trimmed by 0 bases and J by 3 bases, leaving 15 bases between them. CDR3 length: 15 amino acids. Source: CD4+ T cells sorted from PBMCs, taken 15 days after the yellow fever booster vaccination. The V and J genes are TRBV20-1 and TRBJ2-7, with a tentative D call TRBD2 (6 bases). This clonotype was obtained from a man younger than 30 who received the YFV17D yellow fever vaccine. CDR3 nucleotides: TGCAGTGCTAGAGATGCGACCGGGGGTGACTACGAGCAGTACTTC. Its protein product is CSARDATGGDYEQYF.